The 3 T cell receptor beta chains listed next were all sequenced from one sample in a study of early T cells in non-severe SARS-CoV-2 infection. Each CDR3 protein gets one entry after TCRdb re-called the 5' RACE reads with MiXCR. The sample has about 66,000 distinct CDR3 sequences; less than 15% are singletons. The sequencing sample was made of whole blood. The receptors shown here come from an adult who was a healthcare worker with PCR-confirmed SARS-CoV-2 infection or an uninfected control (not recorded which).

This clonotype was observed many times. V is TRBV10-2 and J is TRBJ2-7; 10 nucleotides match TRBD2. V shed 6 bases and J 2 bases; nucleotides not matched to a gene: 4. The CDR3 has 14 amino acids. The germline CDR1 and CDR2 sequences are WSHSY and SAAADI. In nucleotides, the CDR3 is TGCGCCAGCAGAGGGACTAGCGAACCCTACGAGCAGTACTTC. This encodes CASRGTSEPYEQYF.

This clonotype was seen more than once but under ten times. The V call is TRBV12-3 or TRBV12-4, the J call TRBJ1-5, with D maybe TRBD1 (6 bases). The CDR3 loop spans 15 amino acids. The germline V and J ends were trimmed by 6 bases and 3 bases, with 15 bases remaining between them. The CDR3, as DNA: TGTGCCAGCAGCCAGGGGCTGGGGGCCAATCAGCCCCAGCATTTT. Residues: CASSQGLGANQPQHF.

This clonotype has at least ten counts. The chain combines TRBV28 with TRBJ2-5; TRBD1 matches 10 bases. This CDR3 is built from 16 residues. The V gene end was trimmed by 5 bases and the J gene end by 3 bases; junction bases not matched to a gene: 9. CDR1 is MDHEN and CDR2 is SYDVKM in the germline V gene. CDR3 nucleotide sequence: TGTGCCAGCAGTCCCTCCGGGACAGGGGACGAAGAGACCCAGTACTTC. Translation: CASSPSGTGDEETQYF.